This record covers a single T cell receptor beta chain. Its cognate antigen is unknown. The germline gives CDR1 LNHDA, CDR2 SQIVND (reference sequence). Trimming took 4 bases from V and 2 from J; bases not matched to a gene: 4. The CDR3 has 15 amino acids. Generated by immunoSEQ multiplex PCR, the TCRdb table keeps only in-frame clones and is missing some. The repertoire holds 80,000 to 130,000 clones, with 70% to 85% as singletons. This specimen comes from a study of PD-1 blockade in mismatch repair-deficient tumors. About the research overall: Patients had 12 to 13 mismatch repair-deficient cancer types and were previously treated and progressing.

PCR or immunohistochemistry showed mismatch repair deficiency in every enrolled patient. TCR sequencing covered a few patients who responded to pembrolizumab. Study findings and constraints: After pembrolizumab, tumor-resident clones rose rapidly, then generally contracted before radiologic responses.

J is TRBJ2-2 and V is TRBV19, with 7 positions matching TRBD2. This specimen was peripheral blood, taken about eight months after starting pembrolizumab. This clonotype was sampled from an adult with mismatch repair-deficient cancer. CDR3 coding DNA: TGTGCCAGTAGTAGGGAGGGGCTAAACACCGGGGAGCTGTTTTTT. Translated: CASSREGLNTGELFF.